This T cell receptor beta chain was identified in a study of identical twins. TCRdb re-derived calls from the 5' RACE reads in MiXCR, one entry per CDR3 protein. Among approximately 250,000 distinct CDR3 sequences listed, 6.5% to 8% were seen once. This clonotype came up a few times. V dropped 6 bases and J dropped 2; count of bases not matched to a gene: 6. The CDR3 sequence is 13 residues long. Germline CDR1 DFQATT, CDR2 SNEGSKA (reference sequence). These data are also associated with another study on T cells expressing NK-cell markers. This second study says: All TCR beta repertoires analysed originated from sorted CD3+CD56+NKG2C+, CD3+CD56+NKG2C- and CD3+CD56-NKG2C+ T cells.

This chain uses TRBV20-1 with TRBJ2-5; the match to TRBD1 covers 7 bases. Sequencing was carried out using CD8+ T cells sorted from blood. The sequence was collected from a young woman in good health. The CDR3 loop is CSAVQGMQETQYF. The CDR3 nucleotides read TGCAGTGCCGTACAGGGGATGCAAGAGACCCAGTACTTC.